The clone carrying this TCR beta chain was observed once. Its specificity is unknown. In the sort, naive CD8 T cells were defined as CD8+CD4-CCR7+CD45RA+. Trimming took off 4 bases at V and 4 bases at J, with 13 bases between the two ends. The CDR3 loop spans 14 amino acids. Bulk TCR libraries were made with methods that had been previously described and with listed TCR primers. TCRdb analysed the PCR reads with MiXCR anew, one entry per CDR3 protein. The profile shows about 98,000 distinct CDR3 sequences, 30% to 35% of them singletons. These data originate in a study of molecular identifiers for immune sequencing clone quantification. Study outcomes and limitations: Spiked Jurkat TCR RNA equivalent to one cell was reportedly detectable in approximately 970,000 naive cells. Clonotypes topping 20 RNA copies carried over 98% of effector molecules but under 1% of naive ones.

V gene TRBV12-3 or TRBV12-4 combines with J gene TRBJ1-2; TRBD1 might be the D (6 bases). Sample: naive CD8+ T cells from blood, with Jurkat cell RNA spiked in. Specified subset: FACS-sorted CD8+CD4-CCR7+CD45RA+ naive T cells. The receptor comes from a human donor in good health. Some libraries in this study had Jurkat cell RNA spiked in. The CDR3 loop reads CASSSDSTGYGYTF. CDR3 bases: TGTGCCAGCAGTTCGGACAGCACCGGCTATGGCTACACCTTC.